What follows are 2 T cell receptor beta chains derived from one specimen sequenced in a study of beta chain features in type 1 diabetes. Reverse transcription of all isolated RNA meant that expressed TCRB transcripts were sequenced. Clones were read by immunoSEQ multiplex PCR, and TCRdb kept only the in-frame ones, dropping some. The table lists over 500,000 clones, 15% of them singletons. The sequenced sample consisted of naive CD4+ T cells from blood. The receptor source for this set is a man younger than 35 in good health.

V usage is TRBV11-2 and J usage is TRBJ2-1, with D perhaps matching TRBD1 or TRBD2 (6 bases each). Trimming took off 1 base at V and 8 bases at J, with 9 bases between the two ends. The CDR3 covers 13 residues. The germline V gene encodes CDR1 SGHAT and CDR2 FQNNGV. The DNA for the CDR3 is TGTGCCAGCAGCTTAGCGGGGGCACATGAGCAGTTCTTC. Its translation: CASSLAGAHEQFF.

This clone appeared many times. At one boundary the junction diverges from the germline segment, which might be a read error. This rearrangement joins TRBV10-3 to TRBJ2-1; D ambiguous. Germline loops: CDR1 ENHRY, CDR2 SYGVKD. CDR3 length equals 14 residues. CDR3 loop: CAITEDPSYNEQFF. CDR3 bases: TGTGCCATCACTGAGGACCCGTCCTATAATGAGCAGTTCTTC.